The entry below describes one T cell receptor (beta chain). Its antigen is not identified. The data were obtained in a study of shared clonotypes between healthy human individuals. Regarding the study as a whole: Few donors restricted represented genetic and exposure-history diversity.

Germline V lookup: CDR1 SGHVS, CDR2 FQNEAQ. V was pared by 10 bases and J by 1 base, with 8 bases of the junction left unmatched. This CDR3 is built from 14 residues. In the original workflow: ImmunoSEQ output held junction-only sequences without quality scores, so filtering differed. Assay used: immunoSEQ multiplex PCR; TCRdb lists only in-frame clones, some missing. V, J and clone size are taken as reported in that table, and D and trimming were inferred from the DNA itself. The sample has 400,000 to 550,000 clones; roughly 85% are singletons. The unsorted samples took about 90 million PBMCs to get genomic DNA.

The TCR originated in a woman aged 40 to 55 in good health. Some clones in this sample may be carry-over from other donors' samples. Sample: PBMCs. V usage is TRBV7-8 and J usage is TRBJ2-5; 8 positions match TRBD1. DNA for the CDR3: TGTGCCACCAGAAATGACAGGGGCCAAGAGACCCAGTACTTC. Translation: CATRNDRGQETQYF.